The clone carrying this TCR beta chain was detected a few times. The antigen is undetermined. They isolated at least 6 million PBMCs from each sample. The data derive from a study of blood T cells in healthy people across ages. Whole-study results and caveats: Naive and antigen-experienced cells were not separated, limiting conclusive comparison. While age rose, TCR beta diversity per million T cells dropped in a roughly linear way.

A second about 7 to 12 cycle PCR used barcoded and J-beta primers. TCRdb ran MiXCR on the 5' RACE reads and lists one entry per CDR3 protein. Altogether some 780,000 distinct CDR3 sequences are present, around 50% being singletons, with the ten largest covering around 24%. The CDR3 covers 14 residues. V shed 6 bases and J shed 4 bases, with 15 bases lying between them. The chain uses TRBV12-3 or TRBV12-4 and TRBJ1-2; no firm D call. The sequenced sample was blood. The receptor comes from a man aged 35 to 55 in good health. The CDR3 DNA reads as TGTGCCAGCAGCTCTCTTGTGGGGAGCTATGGCTACACCTTC. Amino acids: CASSSLVGSYGYTF.